This TCR beta chain was obtained from a study of cytomegalovirus exposure and HLA in healthy donors. Study in general: Counted in an early data release were tens of millions of unique TCRs from HLA-typed donors. Findings and caveats of the study: Overall, about 160 TCR beta chains were annotated as cytomegalovirus-associated. HLA-A and HLA-B allele assignments for most subjects were reportedly predicted accurately using TCR beta sequences.

Comments on this clone: What it recognizes is unknown.

With 60 Vbeta and 13 Jbeta primers, the PCR was carried out. TCRdb's copy holds only in-frame clones and misses some; the assay was immunoSEQ multiplex PCR. Of approximately 290,000 clones listed, roughly 80% were seen once; the top ten hold around 0.33%. Germline CDR1 and CDR2: LGHNT and FRNRAP. The CDR3 consists of 15 residues. V lost 0 bases, J lost 3 bases, and 11 bases lay in between. Input material: PBMCs. This sequence originates from a girl aged 2-15 years in good health and CMV-seronegative. V is TRBV12-5 and J is TRBJ1-1; D might be TRBD1 (5 bases). CDR3 coding DNA: TGTGCTAGTGGTTTGGTGGGGGGAGGTGACACTGAAGCTTTCTTT. This codes for CASGLVGGGDTEAFF.